This T cell receptor (beta chain) was sequenced in a study of blood T cell repertoires in COVID-19. Study details: There were acute and convalescent COVID-19 samples, and they came from the United States, Italy and Spain. PBMCs, B-cell-depleted T cells, or T cells provided the cDNA or gDNA that made up the material.

V dropped 6 bases and J dropped 3 bases, with 18 bases sitting between them. CDR3 size: 14 residues. Germline CDR1 is SQVTM and CDR2 is ANQGSEA. As handled by the study authors: Reference gene primer amplification in the assay estimated nucleated cell counts. Libraries were prepared by immunoSEQ multiplex PCR; TCRdb keeps only in-frame clonotypes and omits some of them. That table supplies the V and J calls and clone size; D and trimming were determined from the DNA. Here the sample spans roughly 55,000 clones, 78% being singletons. The chain joins TRBV29-1 to TRBJ2-7; possibly TRBD2 for D (6 bases). Sequencing used peripheral blood. The sequence was collected from a human donor with active or convalescent COVID-19. The donor label of this sample is uncertain. CDR3 region: CSVGLVGSVYEQYF. The CDR3 bases are TGCAGCGTGGGGCTAGTCGGGAGTGTCTACGAGCAGTACTTC.